This TCR beta chain was captured in a study of human T cells and chemical hapten exposure. Study background: Patch tests containing 0.01% DPC, applied to the upper back, were read at 6 days. Study results and caveats: High-frequency TCRs, those above 1 in 1000, stayed the same after DPC sensitization.

Indicated time point: patch test 1, 2 weeks after DPC sensitization. Documented treatment: therapeutic diphenylcyclopropenone sensitization with weekly scalp DPC. Points on this clonotype: The antigen is undetermined.

Germline CDR1 and CDR2: SEHNR and FQNEAQ (reference sequence). The CDR3 is 14 residues long. With 9 bases clipped from V and 5 bases from J, the junction kept 9 bases outside the gene matches. Each CDR3 protein gets one entry after TCRdb re-called the RACE reads with MiXCR. Of 180,000 or so distinct CDR3 sequences listed, more than 14% are singletons. The rearrangement uses TRBV7-9 and TRBJ2-1, with TRBD2 matching over 8 bases. This TCR derives from a woman aged 30 to 39 with alopecia areata. Some clones in this sample may be carry-over from other donors' samples. Material: whole blood, obtained in connection with sensitization to the hapten diphenylcyclopropenone (DPC). The CDR3 sequence is CASAAGAVDNEQFF. CDR3 DNA sequence: TGTGCCAGTGCAGCGGGAGCTGTGGACAATGAGCAGTTCTTC.